This T cell receptor beta chain is from a study of Ad26.COV2.S vaccination and SARS-CoV-2 variants (dated by TCRdb to the early 2020s). Broadly, across the study: Vaccine-arm donors came from COV1001, a multicentre, randomized, double-blind, placebo-controlled phase I-IIa trial of Ad26.COV2.S in healthy adults. The TCR-sequenced set comprised around 30 samples: some 20 Ad26.COV2.S vaccine recipients, 5 placebo recipients and 8 SARS-CoV-2 convalescent individuals. Throughout the experiments and outcome assessment, investigators stayed blinded to trial group allocation. The specificity and breadth of SARS-CoV-2-reactive T cell receptors after Ad26.COV2.S vaccination were assessed by TCRbeta repertoire sequencing. Dosing of Ad26.COV2.S was intramuscular, at either 5x10^10 or 1x10^11 viral particles, delivered as one shot or as two shots spaced 56 days apart. Participants in the trial were split at random into five groups of five each, receiving low-dose or high-dose Ad26.COV2.S once or twice, or else placebo on both occasions.

Paper-wide results and their limitations: It was noted by the authors that total T cell responses may have been underestimated by the TCR breadth and depth analyses. Substantial breadth of spike-specific CD8+ and CD4+ T cell responses was reported after vaccination. Comparable non-spike TCR breadth was observed between vaccine and placebo recipients, consistent with only spike being contained in the vaccine. Higher spike-specific TCR breadth was observed in Ad26.COV2.S recipients than in placebo recipients (P = 0.0014). The study was not powered for comparison of responses between vaccine doses or regimens.

The treatment or condition tag for this specimen amounts to: around 19 received Ad26.COV2.S at low or high dose, single or two shots; about 5 received placebo; per-sample allocation not given. For vaccine and placebo recipients, repertoires were sequenced using samples collected on day 63 after the first injection. In Cohort 1b, fewer than 30 adults aged 18-55 years were enrolled at a single site in Boston, USA, between 29 July and 7 August 2020. Ad26.COV2.S was a replication-incompetent adenovirus type 26 vector that expressed a prefusion-stabilized SARS-CoV-2 spike protein derived from the original Wuhan strain. The immunoSEQ Assay was used to sequence TCRbeta CDR3 regions. After extraction, genomic DNA underwent amplification by bias-controlled multiplex PCR, followed by high-throughput sequencing. Per the original workflow: To quantify the absolute abundance of every unique TCRbeta CDR3 region, sequences were collapsed and filtered. T cell fraction was estimated by normalizing TCRbeta template counts to usable DNA, which was measured by amplifying reference genes present in all nucleated cells. Repertoire TCRs were annotated as SARS-CoV-2-specific by exact matching of V gene, CDR3 amino acid sequence and J gene to a known reactive TCR set. MIRA supplied the reference SARS-CoV-2 TCR set, which was filtered for enrichment in COVID-19-positive ImmuneCODE repertoires so that public or cross-reactive TCRs were removed. Using the MIRA antigens, annotated TCRs were further analysed by specific ORF or by position within an ORF. Breadth was defined as annotated unique rearrangements over total unique productive rearrangements; depth was the summed frequency of those rearrangements. TCR breadth was compared between groups using two-sided Wilcoxon rank-sum tests. Sourced from immuneACCESS, this table was stored by TCRdb with only in-frame sequences that have V and J called. A share of the clones is absent; for the studies checked, an unresolved V gene accounts for under half, and the remainder has no known explanation. V, J and clone size are taken as reported in that table, and D and trimming were inferred from the DNA itself. The sample contains 500,000 or so clones, roughly 89% of them found a single time. Together, the top ten hold just over 2.5% of the sample.

Points on this clone: Its antigen specificity is not known. Base qualities are not provided; no much larger clone lies one nucleotide away.

Material: peripheral blood, obtained in a trial of Ad26.COV2.S vaccine versus placebo. This TCR was recovered from a person aged 18-60 years who received the Ad26.COV2.S COVID-19 vaccine or a placebo.

The nucleotides read TGTGCCAGCAGCTTGGCCGGGGAGTGGGAGACCCAGTACTTC. Translated, it reads CASSLAGEWETQYF. The chain uses TRBV11-3 and TRBJ2-5; the D gene is perhaps TRBD2, on 5 matching bases. The CDR3 starts with the cysteine, ends with the phenylalanine, and has 14 residues. Of the read, only the CDR3 DNA is kept; its 42 bases are in frame from base 1. Deletion took 3 bases off V and 5 bases off J, with a span of 13 bases between the germline ends. The germline V gene yields SGHNT for CDR1 and YENEEA for CDR2.